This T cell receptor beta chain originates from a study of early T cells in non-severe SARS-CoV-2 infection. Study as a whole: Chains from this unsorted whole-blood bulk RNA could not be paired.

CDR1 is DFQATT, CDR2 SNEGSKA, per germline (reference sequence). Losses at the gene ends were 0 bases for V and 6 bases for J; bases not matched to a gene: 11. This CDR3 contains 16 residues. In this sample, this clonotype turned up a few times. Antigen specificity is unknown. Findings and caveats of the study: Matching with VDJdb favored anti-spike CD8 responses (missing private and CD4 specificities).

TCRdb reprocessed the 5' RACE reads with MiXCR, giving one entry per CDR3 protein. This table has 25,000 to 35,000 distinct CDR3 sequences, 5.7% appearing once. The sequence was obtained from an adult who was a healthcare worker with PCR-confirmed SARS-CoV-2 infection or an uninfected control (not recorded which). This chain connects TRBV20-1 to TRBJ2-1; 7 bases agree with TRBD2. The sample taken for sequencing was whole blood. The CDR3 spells CSARDLGGGPGNEQFF. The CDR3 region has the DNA TGCAGTGCTAGAGATCTTGGGGGAGGGCCGGGCAATGAGCAGTTCTTC.